This TCR beta chain is drawn from a study of metastatic and nonmetastatic thyroid tumors (TCRdb year 2020). Regarding the complete study: For patients with malignant and with benign thyroid disease, the researchers compared repertoires between peripheral blood samples and tumor or nodule tissue samples.

Before undergoing thyroid surgery, none of the patients had been given any kind of treatment. Using T-cell receptor beta sequencing, the researchers looked back retrospectively at clinical samples from patients, gathered between about 2011 and 2019. The receptor library was made with PCR. The instrument given in TCRdb is Illumina HiSeq 4000. High-throughput sequencing was used to profile the TCR beta-chain CDR3 region of every patient. The original pipeline was this. Drawing on CDR3 differences between clinicopathological groups, the researchers built a classifier meant to tell apart patients with distant-metastatic papillary thyroid cancer. The Shannon index was used to measure repertoire diversity, and the Morisita-Horn index was used to measure how similar tumor and blood repertoires were. Through fastp at Q25 and MiXCR, TCRdb rebuilt clones from the public reads, retaining in-frame beta chains. The V and J calls shown here were made by TCRdb, not taken from the authors' results. For this sample there are roughly 35,000 clones; about 16% appear just once. 3.4% of the sample lies in the top ten.

The germline V gene supplies CDR1 SGHAT and CDR2 FQNNGV. The junction shows trimming of 5 bases on V and 4 bases on J, and the gene matches do not reach 12 bases of it. The cysteine opens and the phenylalanine closes a CDR3 of 16 amino acids. Only CDR3 DNA remains: 48 bases, in frame from the first base. The full study reports these points: TCR beta diversity was reported as significantly higher in malignant tumors than in benign nodules, in both blood and tumor samples.

As to this clone: It has no known antigen specificity. Base qualities are not provided; no much larger clone lies one nucleotide away.

The sequence links TRBV11-2 to TRBJ1-2, with 8 central nucleotides matching TRBD1. This clonotype originated in a female donor with papillary thyroid cancer or a benign thyroid nodule (not recorded which). Some clones in this sample may be carry-over from other donors' samples. Source material: blood. The CDR3 reads CASSPGSTGGGYGYTF. The nucleotide sequence reads as follows: TGTGCCAGCAGCCCTGGAAGTACAGGGGGTGGCTATGGCTACACCTTC.